This TCR beta chain was observed in a study of T cells in tumors after PD-1 blockade. Study in general: Patients received pembrolizumab 200 mg every 3 weeks or cemiplimab 350 mg every 2 weeks. Blood samples averaged 113,528 templates (range roughly 22,000-260,000) and fewer than 40,000 unique clonotypes. A subset received ongoing vismodegib 150 mg daily alongside anti-PD-1 therapy. Study results and limitations: Blood contained about 40% of the tumor's TCR clonotypes.

Clones were sequenced by immunoSEQ multiplex PCR, and TCRdb holds only the in-frame ones, with some missing. Of tens of thousands of clones listed, approximately 74% were seen once; the top ten hold about 4.5%. In regard to this clone: The antigen is unknown.

The origin of this receptor is a human donor with basal cell carcinoma. The specimen comprised PBMCs, sampled after anti-PD-1 treatment.

The CDR3, as DNA: TGTGCCTGGACAAGGGATTATGAAGCTTTCTTT. Amino acid sequence: CAWTRDYEAFF. The chain carries TRBV30 and TRBJ1-1; D unresolved. Trimming pared 4 bases from V and 7 bases from J, leaving 10 bases between. CDR1 is GTSNPN and CDR2 is SVGIG in the germline V gene (reference sequence). The CDR3 sequence is 11 residues long.